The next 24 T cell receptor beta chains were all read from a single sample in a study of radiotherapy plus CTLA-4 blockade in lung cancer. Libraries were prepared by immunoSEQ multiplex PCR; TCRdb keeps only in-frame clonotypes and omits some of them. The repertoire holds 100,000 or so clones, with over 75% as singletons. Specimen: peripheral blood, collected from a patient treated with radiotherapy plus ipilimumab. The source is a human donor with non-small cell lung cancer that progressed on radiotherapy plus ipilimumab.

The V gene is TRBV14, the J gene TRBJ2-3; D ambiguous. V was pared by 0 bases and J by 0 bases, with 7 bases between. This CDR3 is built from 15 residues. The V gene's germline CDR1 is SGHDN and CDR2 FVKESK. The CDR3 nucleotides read TGTGCCAGCAGCCAAGATTTCCCCAGCACAGATACGCAGTATTTT. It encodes CASSQDFPSTDTQYF.

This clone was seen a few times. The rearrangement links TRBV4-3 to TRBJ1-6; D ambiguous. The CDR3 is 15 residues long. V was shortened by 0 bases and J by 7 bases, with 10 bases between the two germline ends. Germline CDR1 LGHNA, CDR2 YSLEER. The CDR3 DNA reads TGCGCCAGCAGCCAAGAGCGGGATACCAATTCACCCCTCCACTTT. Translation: CASSQERDTNSPLHF.

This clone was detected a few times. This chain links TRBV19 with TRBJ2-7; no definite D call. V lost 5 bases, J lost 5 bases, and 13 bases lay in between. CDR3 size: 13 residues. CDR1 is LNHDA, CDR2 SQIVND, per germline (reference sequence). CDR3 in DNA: TGTGCCAGTAGTTCCCATGCCCTAGACGAGCAGTACTTC. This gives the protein CASSSHALDEQYF.

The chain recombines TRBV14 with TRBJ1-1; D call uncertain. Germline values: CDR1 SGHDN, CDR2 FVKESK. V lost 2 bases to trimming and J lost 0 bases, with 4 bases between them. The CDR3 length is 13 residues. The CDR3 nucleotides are TGTGCCAGCAGCCAATCACTGAACACTGAAGCTTTCTTT. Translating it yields CASSQSLNTEAFF.

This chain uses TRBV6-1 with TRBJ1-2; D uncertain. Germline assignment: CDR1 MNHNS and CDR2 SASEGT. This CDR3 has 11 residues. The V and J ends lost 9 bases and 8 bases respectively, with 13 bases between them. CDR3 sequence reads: CASEPLVGYTF. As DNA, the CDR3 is TGTGCCAGTGAGCCATTAGTCGGCTACACCTTC.

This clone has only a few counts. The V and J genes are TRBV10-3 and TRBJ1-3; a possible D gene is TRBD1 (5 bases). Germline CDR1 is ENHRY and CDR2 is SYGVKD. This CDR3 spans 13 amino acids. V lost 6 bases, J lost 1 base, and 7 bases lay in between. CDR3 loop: CAISAGSGNTIYF. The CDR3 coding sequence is TGTGCCATCAGCGCAGGGTCTGGAAACACCATATATTTT.

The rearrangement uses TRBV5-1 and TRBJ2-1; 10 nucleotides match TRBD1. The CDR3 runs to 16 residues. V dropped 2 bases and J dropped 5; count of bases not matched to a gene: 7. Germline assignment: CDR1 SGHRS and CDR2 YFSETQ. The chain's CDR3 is CASSFMGQGLDNEQFF. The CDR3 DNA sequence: TGCGCCAGCAGCTTTATGGGACAGGGGTTGGACAATGAGCAGTTCTTC.

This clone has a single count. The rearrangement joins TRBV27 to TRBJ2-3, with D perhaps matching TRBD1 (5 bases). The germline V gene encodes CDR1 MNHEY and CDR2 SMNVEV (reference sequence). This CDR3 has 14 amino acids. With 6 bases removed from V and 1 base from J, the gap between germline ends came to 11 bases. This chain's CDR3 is CASSYLQGTDTQYF. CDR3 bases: TGTGCCAGCAGCTATTTACAGGGCACAGATACGCAGTATTTT.

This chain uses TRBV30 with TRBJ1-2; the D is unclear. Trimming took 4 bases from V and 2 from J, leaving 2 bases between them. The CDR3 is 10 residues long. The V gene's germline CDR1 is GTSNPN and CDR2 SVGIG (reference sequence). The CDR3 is CAWNNYGYTF. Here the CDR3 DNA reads TGTGCCTGGAACAACTATGGCTACACCTTC.

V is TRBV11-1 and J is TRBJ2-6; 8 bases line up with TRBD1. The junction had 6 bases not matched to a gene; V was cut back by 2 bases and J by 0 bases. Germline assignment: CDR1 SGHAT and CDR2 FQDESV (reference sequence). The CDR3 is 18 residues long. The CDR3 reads CASSLMGTGFSGANVLTF. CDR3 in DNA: TGTGCCAGCAGCTTAATGGGGACAGGCTTCTCTGGGGCCAACGTCCTGACTTTC. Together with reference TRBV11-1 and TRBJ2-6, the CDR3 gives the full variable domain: EAEVAQSPRYKITEKSQAVAFWCDPISGHATLYWYRQILGQGPELLVQFQDESVVDDSQLPKDRFSAERLKGVDSTLKIQPAELGDSAMYLCASSLMGTGFSGANVLTFGAGSRLTVL.

This CDR3 reads CAWSLGQGVGETQYF. CDR3 nucleotides: TGTGCCTGGAGTTTAGGACAGGGAGTGGGAGAGACCCAGTACTTC. The chain recombines TRBV30 with TRBJ2-5, with 8 positions matching TRBD1. V dropped 2 bases and J dropped 4; count of bases not matched to a gene: 9. Germline lookup yields CDR1 GTSNPN and CDR2 SVGIG (reference sequence). CDR3 length: 15 residues.

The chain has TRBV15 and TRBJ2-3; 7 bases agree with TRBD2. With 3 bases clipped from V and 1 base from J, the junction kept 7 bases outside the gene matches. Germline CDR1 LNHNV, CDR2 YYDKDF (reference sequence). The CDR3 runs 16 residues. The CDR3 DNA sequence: TGTGCCACCAGCAGGACGACTAGCTTCGGCACAGATACGCAGTATTTT. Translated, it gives CATSRTTSFGTDTQYF.

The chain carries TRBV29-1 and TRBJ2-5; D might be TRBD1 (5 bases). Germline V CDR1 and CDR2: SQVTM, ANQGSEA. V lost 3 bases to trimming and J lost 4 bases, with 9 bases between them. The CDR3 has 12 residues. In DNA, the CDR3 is TGCAGCGTTGACAGGGTGGGAGAGACCCAGTACTTC. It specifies CSVDRVGETQYF.

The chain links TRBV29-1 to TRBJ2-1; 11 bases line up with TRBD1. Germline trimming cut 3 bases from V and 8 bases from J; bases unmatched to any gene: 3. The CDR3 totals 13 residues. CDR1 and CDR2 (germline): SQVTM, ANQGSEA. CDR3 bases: TGCAGCGTTGAGGGACAGGGGGGCCATGAGCAGTTCTTC. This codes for CSVEGQGGHEQFF.

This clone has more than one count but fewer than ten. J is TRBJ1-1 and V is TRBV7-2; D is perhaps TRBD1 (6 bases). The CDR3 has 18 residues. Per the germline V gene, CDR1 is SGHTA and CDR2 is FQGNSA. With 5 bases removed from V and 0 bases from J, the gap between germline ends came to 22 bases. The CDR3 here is CASSPTGSRGVMNTEAFF. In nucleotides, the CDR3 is TGTGCCAGCAGCCCAACAGGGTCCCGGGGAGTGATGAACACTGAAGCTTTCTTT.

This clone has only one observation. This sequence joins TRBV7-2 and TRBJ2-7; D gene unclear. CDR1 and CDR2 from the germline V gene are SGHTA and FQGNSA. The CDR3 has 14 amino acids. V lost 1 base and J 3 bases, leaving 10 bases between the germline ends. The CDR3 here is CASSLDVLSYEQYF. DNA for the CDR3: TGTGCCAGCAGCTTAGATGTATTGAGCTACGAGCAGTACTTC.

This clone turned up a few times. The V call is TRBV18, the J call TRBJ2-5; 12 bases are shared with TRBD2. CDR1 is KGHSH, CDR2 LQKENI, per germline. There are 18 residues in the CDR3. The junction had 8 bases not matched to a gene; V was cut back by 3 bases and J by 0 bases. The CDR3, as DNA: TGTGCCAGCTCACCTTTACCCGGGACTAGCGGGTACCAAGAGACCCAGTACTTC. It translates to CASSPLPGTSGYQETQYF.

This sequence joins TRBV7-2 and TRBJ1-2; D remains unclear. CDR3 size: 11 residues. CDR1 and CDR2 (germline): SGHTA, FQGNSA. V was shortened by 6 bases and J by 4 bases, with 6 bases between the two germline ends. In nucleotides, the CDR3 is TGTGCCAGCAGGCTAGTCTATGGCTACACCTTC. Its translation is CASRLVYGYTF.

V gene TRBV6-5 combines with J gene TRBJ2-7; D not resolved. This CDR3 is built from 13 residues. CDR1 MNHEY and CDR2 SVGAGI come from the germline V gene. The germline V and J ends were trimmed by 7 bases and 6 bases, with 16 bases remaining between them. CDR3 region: CASTGPGGSEQYF. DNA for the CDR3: TGTGCCAGCACGGGCCCCGGTGGGTCCGAGCAGTACTTC.

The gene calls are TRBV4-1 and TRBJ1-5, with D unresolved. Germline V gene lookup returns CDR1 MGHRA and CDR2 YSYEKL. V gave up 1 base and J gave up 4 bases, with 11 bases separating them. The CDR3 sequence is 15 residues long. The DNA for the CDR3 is TGCGCCAGCAGCCAAGGGGTAATAGGAAATCAGCCCCAGCATTTT. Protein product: CASSQGVIGNQPQHF.

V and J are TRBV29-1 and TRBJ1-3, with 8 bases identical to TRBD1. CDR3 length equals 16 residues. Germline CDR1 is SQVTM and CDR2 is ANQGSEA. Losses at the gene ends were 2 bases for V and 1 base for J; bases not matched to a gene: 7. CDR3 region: CSVEWAGGNSGNTIYF. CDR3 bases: TGCAGCGTTGAATGGGCAGGGGGCAATTCTGGAAACACCATATATTTT. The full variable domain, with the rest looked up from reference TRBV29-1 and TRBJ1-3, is SAVISQKPSRDICQRGTSLTIQCQVDSQVTMMFWYRQQPGQSLTLIATANQGSEATYESGFVIDKFPISRPNLTFSTLTVSNMSPEDSSIYLCSVEWAGGNSGNTIYFGEGSWLTVV.

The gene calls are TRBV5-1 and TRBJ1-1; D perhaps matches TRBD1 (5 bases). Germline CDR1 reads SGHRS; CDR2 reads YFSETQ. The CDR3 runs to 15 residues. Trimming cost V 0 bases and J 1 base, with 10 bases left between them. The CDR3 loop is CASSLEGVANTEAFF. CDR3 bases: TGCGCCAGCAGCTTGGAAGGGGTGGCGAACACTGAAGCTTTCTTT.

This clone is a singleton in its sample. The CDR3 DNA reads as TGTGCCTGGAGTAGGGGACTAGCGTTTGATACGCAGTATTTT. It translates to CAWSRGLAFDTQYF. This sequence joins TRBV30 and TRBJ2-3; 10 bases line up with TRBD2. V trimming: 2 bases; J trimming: 6 bases; junction bases outside the gene matches: 5. In germline, CDR1 is GTSNPN, CDR2 SVGIG (reference sequence). This CDR3 has 14 residues.

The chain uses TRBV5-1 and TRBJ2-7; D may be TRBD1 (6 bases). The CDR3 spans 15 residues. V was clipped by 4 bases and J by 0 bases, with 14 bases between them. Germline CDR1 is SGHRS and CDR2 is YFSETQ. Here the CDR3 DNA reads TGCGCCAGCAGCCTTCCGGGACAAAGCTCCTACGAGCAGTACTTC. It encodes CASSLPGQSSYEQYF.